In its sample, the clone carrying this T cell receptor beta chain was seen a few times. Its antigen remains unidentified. These data belong to a study of T cell responses to AZD1222 COVID-19 vaccine. Findings of the study overall: Reportedly, nearly half of unique spike TCRs recognized epitopes outside B.1.351/B.1.1.7 mutations. Donors skewed white British and female; clonal diversity was possibly underestimated. Two AZD1222 doses significantly raised spike-specific TCR breadth and depth over controls.

CDR1 SGHTA and CDR2 FQGNSA come from the germline V gene. The CDR3 spans 15 residues. V shed 3 bases and J 5 bases; nucleotides not matched to a gene: 6. The table came from immunoSEQ multiplex PCR; TCRdb's copy has only in-frame clones and leaves some out. The sample carries about 110,000 clones, 80% to 85% recorded once. Sequencing used peripheral blood, obtained on day 0 of AZD1222 vaccination. The rearrangement uses TRBV7-2 and TRBJ2-5; 10 nucleotides line up with TRBD2. The receptor was derived from an adult in good health. CDR3 in DNA: TGTGCCAGCAGCTTGAATAGCGGGGGGTGGGAGACCCAGTACTTC. This gives the protein CASSLNSGGWETQYF.